A single sample gave rise to the 15 T cell receptor beta chains below, sequenced in a study of shared clonotypes between healthy human individuals. TCRdb's table, derived via immunoSEQ multiplex PCR, lists solely in-frame clones and lacks some. The sample holds about 730,000 clones, around 77% seen once. Material: memory CD4+ T cells sorted from blood. Subset meaning: CD45RA-negative fraction. The receptors derive from a woman younger than 45 in good health.

The V and J genes are TRBV10-3 and TRBJ2-1; 9 nucleotides match TRBD1. Germline-derived CDR1 and CDR2 are ENHRY and SYGVKD. The CDR3 is 14 amino acids. Germline trimming cut 6 bases from V and 7 bases from J; bases unmatched to any gene: 7. The CDR3 here is CAIRGTGSGNEQFF. The CDR3 DNA reads as TGTGCCATCAGGGGGACAGGGAGCGGAAATGAGCAGTTCTTC.

Remarks on this clone: A single base is all that separates this from a far larger clone, so a read error is likely. J is TRBJ1-1 and V is TRBV7-9, with no clear D. Germline assignment: CDR1 SEHNR and CDR2 FQNEAQ (reference sequence). This CDR3 contains 15 residues. Trimming stripped 5 bases from V and 10 bases from J, with 23 bases between. The DNA of the CDR3 is TGTGCCAGCAGCCAAGATGGTCCCATAAGATCCGGAGCTTTCTTT. It is translated as CASSQDGPIRSGAFF.

This clone has ten or more counts. Within the sample, other DNA sequences also encode this same CDR3. V is TRBV18 and J is TRBJ1-2; a possible D gene is TRBD1 (5 bases). Germline CDR1 is KGHSH and CDR2 is LQKENI. The CDR3 consists of 13 residues. V was clipped by 3 bases and J by 6 bases, with 11 bases between them. The CDR3 loop reads CASSPEGSHGYTF. Written as DNA, the CDR3 is TGTGCCAGCTCACCTGAGGGGAGTCATGGCTACACCTTC.

The genes are TRBV15 and TRBJ2-5, with D perhaps TRBD2 (6 bases). Looked up from germline, CDR1 is LNHNV and CDR2 is YYDKDF (reference sequence). CDR3 length equals 15 residues. V was trimmed by 1 base and J by 7 bases, leaving 16 bases between them. In DNA form, the CDR3 reads TGTGCCACCAGCAGAGGAGGGGACTCCTCAGGGACCCAGTACTTC. Encoded protein: CATSRGGDSSGTQYF.

CDR3 region: CASSLREQGNTGELFF. In DNA, the CDR3 is TGTGCCAGCAGTCTAAGGGAGCAGGGAAACACCGGGGAGCTGTTTTTT. The chain joins TRBV7-9 to TRBJ2-2; D might be TRBD1 or TRBD2, each matching 5 bases. The V end lost 6 bases, the J end lost 2 bases, and 16 bases lay between the germline ends. This CDR3 spans 16 amino acids. Germline values: CDR1 SEHNR, CDR2 FQNEAQ (reference sequence).

V usage is TRBV7-6 and J usage is TRBJ2-1; 11 positions match TRBD2. CDR1 and CDR2 (germline): SGHVS, FNYEAQ. There are 17 residues in the CDR3. J gave up 9 bases and V 5 bases, and 15 bases lay outside the gene matches. The CDR3 is CASSAAGTSGPRGEQFF. CDR3 nucleotides: TGTGCCAGCAGCGCGGCCGGGACTAGCGGTCCCCGGGGTGAGCAGTTCTTC.

V gene TRBV15 combines with J gene TRBJ2-3; 8 bases agree with TRBD2. Germline trimming cut 8 bases from V and 2 bases from J; bases unmatched to any gene: 9. CDR3 length: 15 amino acids. From germline, CDR1 is LNHNV and CDR2 YYDKDF (reference sequence). CDR3 nucleotide sequence: TGTGCCACCGGAAACTTAGCGGGATCCACAGATACGCAGTATTTT. It translates to CATGNLAGSTDTQYF.

This chain connects TRBV11-2 to TRBJ2-5; TRBD2 matches at 7 bases. There are 14 residues in the CDR3. Trimming removed 4 bases from V and 1 base from J; junction bases left unmatched: 3. Germline V gives CDR1 SGHAT, CDR2 FQNNGV. This CDR3 reads CASSSGLFQETQYF. The CDR3 region has the DNA TGTGCCAGCAGCTCGGGACTATTCCAAGAGACCCAGTACTTC.

The genes are TRBV5-1 and TRBJ1-1, with 10 bases aligning to TRBD1. V lost 4 bases, J lost 7 bases, and 16 bases stayed unmatched. CDR3 length: 17 amino acids. Germline CDR1 SGHRS, CDR2 YFSETQ. The CDR3 reads CASSMYSPGQGSSEAFF. As DNA, the CDR3 is TGCGCCAGCAGCATGTACTCTCCGGGACAGGGGTCAAGTGAAGCTTTCTTT.

The rearrangement uses TRBV6-5 and TRBJ1-2, with 7 nucleotides matching TRBD1. Germline CDR1 reads MNHEY; CDR2 reads SVGAGI. The trim removed 6 bases at V and 5 bases at J, leaving 9 bases unmatched. The CDR3 is made up of 14 amino acids. The CDR3: CASRGQILTYGYTF. The CDR3 nucleotides read TGTGCCAGCAGGGGACAGATATTAACATATGGCTACACCTTC.

The chain recombines TRBV30 with TRBJ2-1; 8 bases agree with TRBD1. Germline V gene data show CDR1 as GTSNPN and CDR2 as SVGIG (reference sequence). V gave up 2 bases and J gave up 12 bases; unmatched junction bases: 12. This CDR3 comprises 14 residues. CDR3 DNA: TGTGCCTGGAGTCTAAGTTCAGGGGGCTACTCGCAGTTCTTC. Its translation: CAWSLSSGGYSQFF.

The chain links TRBV19 to TRBJ1-5; D uncertain. CDR1 and CDR2 from the germline V gene are LNHDA and SQIVND (reference sequence). CDR3 length equals 14 residues. V dropped 3 bases and J dropped 0 bases, with 6 bases sitting between them. The CDR3 DNA reads TGTGCCAGTAGTATCGAATATAGCAATCAGCCCCAGCATTTT. Translation: CASSIEYSNQPQHF.

The chain recombines TRBV19 with TRBJ2-3, with D possibly being TRBD1 (6 bases). V lost 4 bases and J lost 4, with 15 bases in between. This CDR3 is 15 amino acids long. In germline, CDR1 is LNHDA, CDR2 SQIVND (reference sequence). CDR3 loop: CASSTQQGRADTQYF. CDR3 in DNA: TGTGCCAGTAGTACCCAACAGGGACGGGCAGATACGCAGTATTTT.

As concerns this clone: This sample includes further DNA sequences coding for the same CDR3. The V and J genes are TRBV5-1 and TRBJ1-1; D perhaps matches TRBD1 (6 bases). CDR3 size: 13 residues. The germline V gene encodes CDR1 SGHRS and CDR2 YFSETQ. Between the trimmed V and J ends, which lost 4 bases and 2 bases, there was a span of 9 bases. CDR3 sequence (DNA): TGCGCCAGCAGCCTCAGGGGTAACACTGAAGCTTTCTTT. Translating gives CASSLRGNTEAFF.

The genes are TRBV27 and TRBJ1-1; 7 nucleotides line up with TRBD1. This CDR3 is 14 amino acids long. The J segment lost 7 bases and the V segment lost 6 bases, leaving 11 bases of the junction unmatched. The germline CDR1 and CDR2 sequences are MNHEY and SMNVEV (reference sequence). Here the CDR3 DNA reads TGTGCCAGCAGGACAACAGGGGAAAGAATTGAAGCTTTCTTT. Translated, it gives CASRTTGERIEAFF.